This T cell receptor beta chain was found in a study of blood T cell repertoires in COVID-19. Sequencing used immunoSEQ multiplex PCR; TCRdb keeps in-frame clones, though not all of them. This sample has about 200,000 clones, with around 86% found just once. The CDR3 extends over 16 amino acids. Germline CDR1 is SGHRS and CDR2 is YFSETQ. J lost 5 bases, V lost 0 bases, and 3 bases had no gene match. The sequence was obtained from a woman of 80 years or more with COVID-19, enrolled during active disease. Sequencing was performed on peripheral blood. This chain links TRBV5-1 with TRBJ2-5; 14 bases match TRBD2. The CDR3 here is CASSLEGLAGVETQYF. DNA of the CDR3: TGCGCCAGCAGCTTGGAGGGACTAGCGGGGGTCGAGACCCAGTACTTC.